One and the same sample provided the 23 T cell receptor beta chains below, sequenced in a study of T cells in Graves' hyperthyroidism and ophthalmopathy. From RNA transcripts, TCR beta CDR3 regions were amplified. Researchers ran a first-round RT-PCR on the TCR CDR3 using the HTBI primer set. TCRdb independently ran MiXCR on the multiplex PCR reads; one entry per CDR3 protein. This repertoire shows a few hundred thousand distinct CDR3 sequences, 35% to 55% found once; its top ten account for roughly 19%. Sequencing was done on a sample of peripheral blood or thyroid tissue (not recorded which). The receptors here all came from an adult woman with Graves' disease, either hyperthyroidism or ophthalmopathy (not recorded which).

A remark on this clonotype: This may be a read error: a much more frequent sequence differs by one nucleotide. The chain combines TRBV5-4 with TRBJ2-7; 7 bases fit TRBD2. J was trimmed by 0 bases and V by 0 bases; bases with no gene match: 6. CDR3 length equals 16 residues. CDR1 is SGHNT and CDR2 is YYREEE in the germline V gene (reference sequence). CDR3 sequence (DNA): TGTGCCAGCAGCTTGGATCTAGCGGAAAGCTCCTACGAGCAGTACTTC. Translated, it gives CASSLDLAESSYEQYF.

This chain joins TRBV9 and TRBJ2-2, with no clear D. The V gene lost 3 bases and the J gene lost 9 bases, with 6 bases spanning the gap. Looked up from germline, CDR1 is SGDLS and CDR2 is YYNGEE. The CDR3 totals 11 residues. CDR3 in amino acids: CASSDKRELFF. CDR3 coding DNA: TGTGCCAGCAGCGACAAGCGGGAGCTGTTTTTT.

CDR3 bases: TGTGCCAGCAGTCTACGCGGACAGGGATCCTATGGCTACACCTTC. Translating it yields CASSLRGQGSYGYTF. This rearrangement joins TRBV6-5 to TRBJ1-2, with 8 bases that match TRBD1. CDR1 MNHEY and CDR2 SVGAGI come from the germline V gene. The CDR3 extends over 15 amino acids. V gave up 5 bases and J gave up 4 bases; unmatched junction bases: 9.

This clonotype has ten or more counts. V gene TRBV11-2 combines with J gene TRBJ2-7; 8 bases are a match to TRBD2. The V gene end was trimmed by 0 bases and the J gene end by 2 bases; junction bases not matched to a gene: 12. The CDR3 loop spans 18 amino acids. Germline V gene sequence: CDR1 SGHAT, CDR2 FQNNGV. The CDR3 nucleotides read TGTGCCAGCAGCTTAGAGATCGACCCGCGGGAGGCCCCCTACGAGCAGTACTTC. Translation gives CASSLEIDPREAPYEQYF.

The rearrangement uses TRBV19 and TRBJ2-7, with D perhaps matching TRBD2 (5 bases). The CDR3 covers 15 residues. V was trimmed by 3 bases and J by 10 bases, leaving 22 bases between them. The germline V gene encodes CDR1 LNHDA and CDR2 SQIVND (reference sequence). The CDR3 region has the DNA TGTGCCAGTAGTATGGTGGGAGTCGGATCTACGGCCCAGTACTTC. Its translation is CASSMVGVGSTAQYF. The whole variable domain, filled in from reference TRBV19 and TRBJ2-7, reads DGGITQSPKYLFRKEGQNVTLSCEQNLNHDAMYWYRQDPGQGLRLIYYSQIVNDFQKGDIAEGYSVSREKKESFPLTVTSAQKNPTAFYLCASSMVGVGSTAQYFGPGTRLTVT.

This clonotype was detected a few times. The chain recombines TRBV5-1 with TRBJ1-1; D is perhaps TRBD1 (6 bases). V shed 4 bases and J shed 1 base, with 11 bases lying between them. The CDR3 is made up of 14 amino acids. CDR1 is SGHRS, CDR2 YFSETQ, per germline. The CDR3 DNA reads as TGCGCCAGCAGCGTGGACAGTAGGAACACTGAAGCTTTCTTT. Translating gives CASSVDSRNTEAFF.

On this clonotype itself: One end of the junction varies from germline; a read error may be responsible. The gene calls are TRBV5-1 and TRBJ1-2; 7 bases match TRBD1. Germline CDR1 SGHRS, CDR2 YFSETQ. This CDR3 has 9 amino acids. CDR3 loop: CASSLGDSF. The CDR3 nucleotides read TGCGCCAGCAGCTTGGGGGACAGCTTC.

This clonotype was seen repeatedly, ten times or more. This rearrangement joins TRBV5-1 to TRBJ1-1, with D unresolved. Germline V gives CDR1 SGHRS, CDR2 YFSETQ. Trimming shortened V by 1 base and J by 0 bases, and 10 bases separated the two germline ends. The CDR3 has 15 amino acids. CDR3 in DNA: TGCGCCAGCAGCTTGTGGGCGACCCTGAACACTGAAGCTTTCTTT. It encodes CASSLWATLNTEAFF.

The genes are TRBV7-2 and TRBJ1-2; 9 positions match TRBD1. This CDR3 contains 12 residues. V dropped 10 bases and J dropped 6; count of bases not matched to a gene: 6. CDR1 SGHTA and CDR2 FQGNSA come from the germline V gene. CDR3 sequence reads: CAISGTGHGYTF. The DNA for the CDR3 is TGTGCCATCAGTGGGACAGGGCATGGCTACACCTTC. The complete variable domain, with remaining parts taken from reference TRBV7-2 and TRBJ1-2, reads GAGVSQSPSNKVTEKGKDVELRCDPISGHTALYWYRQSLGQGLEFLIYFQGNSAPDKSGLPSDRFSAERTGGSVSTLTIQRTQQEDSAVYLCAISGTGHGYTFGSGTRLTVV.

The rearrangement uses TRBV29-1 and TRBJ1-1; 7 nucleotides agree with TRBD1. The V gene's germline CDR1 is SQVTM and CDR2 ANQGSEA. J gave up 4 bases and V 6 bases, and 11 bases lay outside the gene matches. This CDR3 has 14 amino acids. The CDR3 sequence: CSVLTSSGGTEAFF. The DNA of the CDR3 is TGCAGCGTGCTGACGTCCTCAGGGGGCACTGAAGCTTTCTTT.

The rearrangement links TRBV20-1 to TRBJ1-1; a possible D gene is TRBD1 (5 bases). This CDR3 has 13 residues. V lost 3 bases to trimming and J lost 0 bases, with 8 bases between them. CDR1 and CDR2 from the germline V gene are DFQATT and SNEGSKA (reference sequence). The CDR3: CSASGAVNTEAFF. DNA for the CDR3: TGCAGTGCTAGTGGGGCGGTGAACACTGAAGCTTTCTTT.

This clonotype has a single count. At one end the junction does not follow the germline gene, possibly because of a read error. The rearrangement joins TRBV7-9 to TRBJ1-5; D is uncertain. The CDR3 sequence is 14 residues long. CDR1 and CDR2 from the germline V gene are SEHNR and FQNEAQ (reference sequence). CDR3 residues: CASSLDPVGGPQHF. The CDR3 coding sequence is TGTGCCAGCAGTTTAGATCCTGTAGGAGGGCCCCAGCATTTT.

This clonotype was observed a single time. The gene calls are TRBV5-1 and TRBJ2-5; TRBD2 matches at 8 bases. The CDR3 has 17 amino acids. The V segment lost 0 bases and the J segment 5 bases; nucleotides outside the gene matches: 12. Germline CDR1 reads SGHRS; CDR2 reads YFSETQ. The CDR3 loop reads CASSLGDTLAGSETQYF. In DNA form, the CDR3 reads TGCGCCAGCAGCTTGGGGGACACCTTAGCGGGATCCGAGACCCAGTACTTC.

The V and J genes are TRBV6-6 and TRBJ1-1; D is uncertain. The CDR3 is made up of 12 amino acids. The V and J ends lost 6 bases and 7 bases respectively, with 12 bases between them. CDR1 MNHNY and CDR2 SVGAGI come from the germline V gene (reference sequence). As DNA, the CDR3 is TGTGCCAGCAGCCCGACAAGACGTGAAGCTTTCTTT. It yields the protein CASSPTRREAFF.

This clonotype appeared many times. The chain carries TRBV20-1 and TRBJ1-1, with D uncertain. V was cut by 6 bases and J by 8 bases, with 16 bases left in between. Germline V gives CDR1 DFQATT, CDR2 SNEGSKA (reference sequence). CDR3 length equals 12 residues. The CDR3 loop is CSATDTGNEAFF. CDR3 coding DNA: TGCAGTGCCACCGACACCGGCAACGAAGCTTTCTTT.

This clonotype was picked up many times. The rearrangement links TRBV28 to TRBJ2-7; possible D gene TRBD2, 6 bases. Trimming left V 4 bases short and J 3 bases short, with 16 bases between. CDR1 is MDHEN, CDR2 SYDVKM, per germline. This CDR3 region has 15 residues. As DNA, the CDR3 is TGTGCCAGCAGTTCGACTAGGCTGGCGGACTACGAGCAGTACTTC. Translating gives CASSSTRLADYEQYF.

Comment on this clonotype: The CDR3 does not end in the conserved phenylalanine or tryptophan, so this is likely a read error. The limits of the CDR3 on the DNA are not certain, so only TCRdb's listed CDR3 is given. V gene TRBV5-1 combines with J gene TRBJ2-2; the table's D call TRBD1 went unverified against the DNA. Ends included, the CDR3 has 8 residues. Per the germline V gene, CDR1 is SGHRS and CDR2 is YFSETQ. This CDR3 reads CASSPRQG.

This clonotype has a count of ten or more. The V and J genes are TRBV5-5 and TRBJ1-6; the D gene is possibly TRBD1 (6 bases). CDR3 size: 14 residues. From germline, CDR1 is SGHKS and CDR2 YYEKEE (reference sequence). With 4 bases removed from V and 7 bases from J, the gap between germline ends came to 12 bases. CDR3 residues: CASSPVRGNSPLHF. The CDR3 DNA follows: TGTGCCAGCAGCCCCGTGAGGGGGAATTCACCCCTCCACTTT.

This clonotype was observed at least ten times. The chain couples TRBV11-2 to TRBJ1-3, with a weak D call TRBD1 (5 bases). The CDR3 is 15 amino acids. Per the germline V gene, CDR1 is SGHAT and CDR2 is FQNNGV. V gave up 4 bases and J gave up 0 bases, with 10 bases separating them. The CDR3 DNA sequence: TGTGCCAGCAGCTCGACAGTTATCTCTGGAAACACCATATATTTT. It is translated as CASSSTVISGNTIYF.

This clonotype was recorded many times. The V and J genes are TRBV19 and TRBJ1-1; D is unclear. CDR1 and CDR2 from the germline V gene are LNHDA and SQIVND (reference sequence). Trimming took 7 bases from V and 0 from J, leaving 9 bases between them. The CDR3 is 13 residues long. The chain's CDR3 is CASTPSMNTEAFF. DNA of the CDR3: TGTGCCAGTACCCCCTCCATGAACACTGAAGCTTTCTTT.

In regard to this clonotype: The CDR3 does not end in the conserved phenylalanine or tryptophan, so this is likely a read error. Because the CDR3's place on the DNA is in doubt, the DNA is left out and the CDR3 is given as listed by TCRdb. The chain carries TRBV20-1 and TRBJ2-6; TRBD2 is taken as the D call from the table, unchecked against the DNA. Germline V CDR1 and CDR2: DFQATT, SNEGSKA (reference sequence). The CDR3 length is 9 residues, termini included. The CDR3 is CSARVGSDT.

The CDR3 DNA reads as TGCGCCAGCAGCTTCGGACTGAATAATTCACCCCTCCACTTT. Translating gives CASSFGLNNSPLHF. The chain links TRBV5-1 to TRBJ1-6; no clear D. The CDR3 has 14 residues. Between the trimmed V and J ends, which lost 2 bases and 5 bases, there was a span of 8 bases. The germline CDR1 and CDR2 sequences are SGHRS and YFSETQ.

This clonotype was observed a single time. In this CDR3 the conserved last residue, phenylalanine or tryptophan, is missing, so a read error is likely. The V gene is TRBV2, the J gene TRBJ1-1; D is perhaps TRBD1 (5 bases). This CDR3 has 14 amino acids. The germline V gene has CDR1 SNHLY and CDR2 FYNNEI. Deletions cut 10 bases from V and 3 bases from J, with 18 bases between. Here the CDR3 DNA reads TGTGCCACGGAGGGGCCATGGTCGGACACTGAAGCTTTCCTT. This encodes CATEGPWSDTEAFL.